These 29 T cell receptor beta chains were all obtained from the same sample, sequenced in a study of circulating CD8 cells and anti-PD-1 response in melanoma. Four subsets defined by PD-1 and/or TIGIT were sorted from live CD3+CD8+TCRalphabeta+ cells. Using around 15 ng of total RNA, TCR libraries were made with the QIAseq Immune Repertoire TCR panel. TCRdb redid the calling of the reads with MiXCR, one entry per CDR3 protein. This table has about 360 distinct CDR3 sequences, around 6.5% appearing once. The material was CD8+ T cells from PBMCs, obtained at baseline or after one month of anti-PD-1 therapy (not recorded which). All receptors come from a human donor with melanoma.

This clonotype is termed medium-sized (0.01 to 0.1%). The chain links TRBV4-2 to TRBJ2-7; possible D gene TRBD1, 6 bases. Germline CDR1 and CDR2: LGHNA and YNFKEQ. The CDR3 spans 15 residues. V lost 3 bases, J lost 1 base, and 13 bases lay in between. CDR3 DNA: TGTGCCAGCAGCCAGGGGGCTACAGCTTCCTACGAGCAGTACTTC. Translated, it gives CASSQGATASYEQYF.

Sample share makes this clonotype large (0.1 to 1%). This chain links TRBV9 with TRBJ2-7; 7 nucleotides align to TRBD1. The CDR3 consists of 15 residues. The germline gives CDR1 SGDLS, CDR2 YYNGEE. The V gene end was trimmed by 1 base and the J gene end by 5 bases; junction bases not matched to a gene: 9. CDR3 DNA: TGTGCCAGCAGCGTATACCCCGACAGGGCGGACGAGCAGTACTTC. Amino acid sequence: CASSVYPDRADEQYF. Full variable domain (missing parts from reference TRBV9 and TRBJ2-7): DSGVTQTPKHLITATGQRVTLRCSPRSGDLSVYWYQQSLDQGLQFLIQYYNGEERAKGNILERFSAQQFPDLHSELNLSSLELGDSALYFCASSVYPDRADEQYFGPGTRLTVT.

This clonotype is categorized as large. J is TRBJ2-7 and V is TRBV2; no clear D. CDR1 SNHLY and CDR2 FYNNEI come from the germline V gene. V was cut by 1 base and J by 3 bases, with 4 bases left in between. The CDR3 consists of 12 residues. The CDR3, as DNA: TGTGCCAGCAGTGAAGGGGACTACGAGCAGTACTTC. It codes for CASSEGDYEQYF.

This clonotype counts as medium-sized. The germline gene is not matched at one end of the junction; a read error may be the cause. The chain uses TRBV7-7 and TRBJ2-1; TRBD2 aligns across 8 bases. The CDR3 spans 15 residues. The germline V gene has CDR1 SSHAT and CDR2 FNYEAQ (reference sequence). DNA of the CDR3: TGTGCTAGCAGCCCGGAAGCGGGGGCCTACAATGAGCAGTTCTTC. Its translation is CASSPEAGAYNEQFF. Filled out from reference TRBV7-7 and TRBJ2-1, the complete variable domain reads GAGVSQSPRYKVTKRGQDVTLRCDPISSHATLYWYQQALGQGPEFLTYFNYEAQPDKSGLPSDRFSAERPEGSISTLTIQRTEQRDSAMYRCASSPEAGAYNEQFFGPGTRLTVL.

This clonotype is categorized as large. V gene TRBV6-2 or TRBV6-3 combines with J gene TRBJ2-7, with D possibly matching TRBD1 (5 bases). CDR1 is MNHEY and CDR2 is SVGEGT in the germline V gene. The CDR3 has 12 residues. The ends were cut back, 0 bases at V and 13 bases at J, with 13 bases in the middle. In DNA form, the CDR3 reads TGTGCCAGCAGTTACTCCGCAGGACACCTCTACTTC. Translating it yields CASSYSAGHLYF.

By frequency in the sample, this clonotype is large. This rearrangement joins TRBV19 to TRBJ2-1, with D unclear. Germline V gene data show CDR1 as LNHDA and CDR2 as SQIVND (reference sequence). The V end lost 4 bases, the J end lost 0 bases, and 10 bases lay between the germline ends. The CDR3 is 15 residues long. CDR3 DNA: TGTGCCAGTAGTACTTCACTGGCCTCCTACAATGAGCAGTTCTTC. Translating it yields CASSTSLASYNEQFF.

Relative to its sample, this clonotype is medium-sized. This chain connects TRBV2 to TRBJ2-3; tentatively, D is TRBD2 (7 bases). The V gene lost 7 bases and the J gene lost 4 bases, with 9 bases spanning the gap. The germline gives CDR1 SNHLY, CDR2 FYNNEI. This CDR3 is built from 12 residues. CDR3 amino acids: CASKGGSDTQYF. In nucleotides, the CDR3 is TGTGCCAGCAAGGGGGGGTCAGATACGCAGTATTTT.

The rearrangement joins TRBV7-2 to TRBJ2-7; the D is unclear. This CDR3 comprises 12 residues. CDR1 is SGHTA, CDR2 FQGNSA, per germline. With 1 base removed from V and 2 bases from J, the gap between germline ends came to 3 bases. DNA for the CDR3: TGTGCCAGCAGCTTAGGGGCCTACGAGCAGTACTTC. Translation gives CASSLGAYEQYF.

By share, this clonotype counts as large. This chain joins TRBV25-1 and TRBJ2-3; tentatively, D is TRBD1 or TRBD2 (5 bases each). Germline loops: CDR1 MGHDK, CDR2 SYGVNS. The V gene lost 5 bases and the J gene lost 2 bases, with 8 bases spanning the gap. The CDR3 has 13 residues. CDR3 sequence: CASSWGFTDTQYF. In DNA form, the CDR3 reads TGTGCCAGCAGTTGGGGGTTCACAGATACGCAGTATTTT.

This clonotype is classed as large. The chain links TRBV29-1 to TRBJ2-3; 7 bases agree with TRBD2. V lost 5 bases, J lost 9 bases, and 8 bases stayed unmatched. The length of the CDR3 is 12 residues. CDR1 and CDR2 (germline): SQVTM, ANQGSEA. This CDR3 is CSVYLADGTQYF. The CDR3 bases are TGCAGCGTTTATCTAGCGGACGGGACGCAGTATTTT.

This clonotype is labeled as hyperexpanded. The chain couples TRBV27 to TRBJ2-1; a weak D match, TRBD2 (6 bases). V dropped 8 bases and J dropped 4 bases, with 15 bases sitting between them. Germline loops: CDR1 MNHEY, CDR2 SMNVEV (reference sequence). The CDR3 consists of 14 residues. Here the CDR3 DNA reads TGTGCCAGCCGGCGGGGAAACTTTTACAATGAGCAGTTCTTC. Amino acid sequence: CASRRGNFYNEQFF.

This clonotype rates as large. The J gene is TRBJ2-7, the V gene TRBV18; weak D call: TRBD1 (6 bases). The CDR3 has 13 residues. The germline gives CDR1 KGHSH, CDR2 LQKENI. Trimming stripped 5 bases from V and 2 bases from J, with 10 bases between. The DNA of the CDR3 is TGTGCCAGCTCAATCGGGACAACCTACGAGCAGTACTTC. Translating it yields CASSIGTTYEQYF.

By share of the sample, this clonotype is medium-sized. The rearrangement joins TRBV28 to TRBJ1-3; no firm D call. The CDR3 consists of 14 residues. Trimming stripped 6 bases from V and 0 bases from J, with 9 bases between. Germline CDR1 and CDR2: MDHEN and SYDVKM. CDR3: CASRDPGSGNTIYF. In DNA, the CDR3 is TGTGCCAGCAGGGACCCCGGCTCTGGAAACACCATATATTTT.

This clonotype is labeled as large. The V and J genes are TRBV23-1 and TRBJ2-7; D is uncertain. TRBV23-1 falls under the ORF class, with uncertain function. The CDR3 has 14 amino acids. Deletions cut 3 bases from V and 0 bases from J, with 9 bases between. CDR3 in amino acids: CASSQGKFSYEQYF. The CDR3, as DNA: TGCGCCAGCAGTCAGGGCAAATTCTCCTACGAGCAGTACTTC.

The chain recombines TRBV6-5 with TRBJ2-2, with TRBD1 matching over 8 bases. Germline CDR1 reads MNHEY; CDR2 reads SVGAGI. J gave up 1 base and V 5 bases, and 6 bases lay outside the gene matches. There are 16 residues in the CDR3. In DNA, the CDR3 is TGTGCCAGCAGTCACCCAGGGACAGGGAACACCGGGGAGCTGTTTTTT. Its protein is CASSHPGTGNTGELFF.

This clonotype showed up just a few times. The chain links TRBV28 to TRBJ1-1; no firm D call. The germline V gene has CDR1 MDHEN and CDR2 SYDVKM. V shed 5 bases and J shed 4 bases, with 14 bases lying between them. The CDR3 consists of 14 residues. In DNA form, the CDR3 reads TGTGCCAGCAGTCCCAACTTAGGGCGCACTGAAGCTTTCTTT. Its protein is CASSPNLGRTEAFF.

Within the sample, this clonotype is large. J is TRBJ2-2 and V is TRBV20-1; D remains ambiguous. V was shortened by 5 bases and J by 5 bases, with 6 bases between the two germline ends. The CDR3 is 11 residues long. CDR1 is DFQATT and CDR2 is SNEGSKA in the germline V gene (reference sequence). The chain's CDR3 is CSASSTGELFF. In nucleotides, the CDR3 is TGCAGTGCTTCGTCGACCGGGGAGCTGTTTTTT.

The chain has TRBV19 and TRBJ2-1; D remains unclear. The CDR3 has 12 residues. The germline CDR1 and CDR2 sequences are LNHDA and SQIVND (reference sequence). V gave up 1 base and J gave up 8 bases, with 6 bases separating them. In DNA, the CDR3 is TGTGCCAGTAGTATAGCGGGCGATGAGCAGTTCTTC. Protein product: CASSIAGDEQFF.

This clonotype ranks as medium-sized (0.01 to 0.1%). The chain recombines TRBV30 with TRBJ1-6, with D perhaps matching TRBD1 (6 bases). Germline CDR1 reads GTSNPN; CDR2 reads SVGIG (reference sequence). V dropped 3 bases and J dropped 5 bases, with 17 bases sitting between them. CDR3 length equals 16 residues. The CDR3 region has the DNA TGTGCCTGGAGCGCTGGCGCAGGGGAACATAATTCACCCCTCCACTTT. Its translation is CAWSAGAGEHNSPLHF.

This clonotype is labeled as large (0.1 to 1%). The chain couples TRBV13 to TRBJ2-7; D gene ambiguous. This CDR3 spans 13 amino acids. Deletions cut 0 bases from V and 7 bases from J, with 10 bases between. Looked up from germline, CDR1 is PRHDT and CDR2 is FYEKMQ (reference sequence). The CDR3, as DNA: TGTGCCAGCAGCTTAGGAGCAGACCGGGAGCAGTACTTC. Translated, it gives CASSLGADREQYF.

This clonotype is medium-sized in the sample. The chain joins TRBV6-1 to TRBJ2-1; D gene uncertain. This CDR3 has 12 residues. Germline assignment: CDR1 MNHNS and CDR2 SASEGT. V gave up 10 bases and J gave up 6 bases, with 13 bases separating them. This CDR3 is CAKPCSCNEQFF. In DNA, the CDR3 is TGTGCCAAGCCATGTTCATGCAATGAGCAGTTCTTC.

This clonotype was seen a handful of times. The gene calls are TRBV7-3 and TRBJ2-3; D ambiguous. V dropped 4 bases and J dropped 5 bases, with 7 bases sitting between them. Germline CDR1 and CDR2: SGHTA and FQGTGA. The CDR3 runs 12 residues. CDR3 coding DNA: TGTGCCAGCAGCTCCGTAGGAGATACGCAGTATTTT. Its protein product is CASSSVGDTQYF.

This clonotype is termed large. The gene calls are TRBV9 and TRBJ2-2, with TRBD1 as a possible D gene (7 bases). There are 16 residues in the CDR3. Germline V gives CDR1 SGDLS, CDR2 YYNGEE. Trimming took 0 bases from V and 4 from J, leaving 13 bases between them. CDR3 nucleotides: TGTGCCAGCAGCGTAGCGCACAGGGGAGGCACCGGGGAGCTGTTTTTT. Residues: CASSVAHRGGTGELFF.

In its sample, this clonotype ranks as hyperexpanded (1% or more). This chain uses TRBV6-1 with TRBJ2-4, with 14 bases fitting TRBD2. The CDR3 contains 18 residues. V gave up 4 bases and J gave up 1 base; unmatched junction bases: 6. The germline gives CDR1 MNHNS, CDR2 SASEGT. The chain's CDR3 is CASSGRTSGGNAKNIQYF. In DNA, the CDR3 is TGTGCCAGCAGTGGAAGGACTAGCGGGGGGAACGCCAAAAACATTCAGTACTTC.

This clonotype is hyperexpanded in the sample. The J gene is TRBJ2-1, the V gene TRBV15, with D unclear. The germline gives CDR1 LNHNV, CDR2 YYDKDF (reference sequence). The CDR3 consists of 12 residues. The germline V and J ends were trimmed by 5 bases and 5 bases, with 7 bases remaining between them. CDR3 coding DNA: TGTGCCACCAGCCTGAGCGACAATGAGCAGTTCTTC. Amino acids: CATSLSDNEQFF.

This clonotype rates as large. The chain links TRBV6-2 or TRBV6-3 to TRBJ2-7; possible D gene TRBD1, 6 bases. V lost 2 bases and J lost 5, with 7 bases in between. The CDR3 loop spans 12 amino acids. Germline V lookup: CDR1 MNHEY, CDR2 SVGEGT. The CDR3 DNA is TGTGCCAGCAGTTACAACAGGGACGAGCAGTACTTC. Translating gives CASSYNRDEQYF.

Details on this clonotype: Likely a read error: the CDR3 ends without its conserved phenylalanine or tryptophan. The chain joins TRBV5-1 to TRBJ2-6; D unresolved. The germline gives CDR1 SGHRS, CDR2 YFSETQ. This CDR3 spans 14 amino acids. V lost 2 bases, J lost 1 base, and 4 bases lay in between. CDR3 amino acids: CASSFNSGANVLTL. The CDR3 nucleotides read TGCGCCAGCAGCTTCAATTCTGGGGCCAACGTCCTGACTCTC.

By share, this clonotype counts as large. The J gene is TRBJ2-6, the V gene TRBV7-9, with D maybe TRBD1 (6 bases). The germline V and J ends were trimmed by 5 bases and 0 bases, with 11 bases remaining between them. Germline V lookup: CDR1 SEHNR, CDR2 FQNEAQ (reference sequence). CDR3 size: 16 residues. The CDR3, as DNA: TGTGCCAGCAGCCCCGGACAGAACTCTGGGGCCAACGTCCTGACTTTC. This encodes CASSPGQNSGANVLTF.

Judged by abundance, this clonotype is large. The genes are TRBV11-2 and TRBJ2-5; no reliable D call. This CDR3 has 13 residues. V was cut by 10 bases and J by 2 bases, with 14 bases left in between. Germline lookup yields CDR1 SGHAT and CDR2 FQNNGV. The CDR3 reads CATLRAAQETQYF. The DNA of the CDR3 is TGTGCCACCCTACGGGCAGCACAAGAGACCCAGTACTTC.